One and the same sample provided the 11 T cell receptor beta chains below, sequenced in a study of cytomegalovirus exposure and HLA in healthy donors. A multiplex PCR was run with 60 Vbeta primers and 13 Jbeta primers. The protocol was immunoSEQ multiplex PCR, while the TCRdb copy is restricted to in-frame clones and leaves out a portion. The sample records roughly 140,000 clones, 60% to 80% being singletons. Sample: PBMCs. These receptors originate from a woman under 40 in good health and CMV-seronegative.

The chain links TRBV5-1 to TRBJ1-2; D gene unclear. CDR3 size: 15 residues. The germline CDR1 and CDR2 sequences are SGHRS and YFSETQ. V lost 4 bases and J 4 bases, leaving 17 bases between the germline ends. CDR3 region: CASSLLPVSSYGYTF. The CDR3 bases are TGCGCCAGCAGCCTCCTGCCCGTCTCTAGCTATGGCTACACCTTC.

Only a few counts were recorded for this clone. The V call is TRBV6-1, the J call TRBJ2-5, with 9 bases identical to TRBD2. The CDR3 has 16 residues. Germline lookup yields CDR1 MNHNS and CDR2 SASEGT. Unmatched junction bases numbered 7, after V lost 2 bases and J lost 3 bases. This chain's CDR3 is CASSEQRGAAKETQYF. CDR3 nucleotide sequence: TGTGCCAGCAGTGAACAGCGGGGGGCGGCTAAAGAGACCCAGTACTTC.

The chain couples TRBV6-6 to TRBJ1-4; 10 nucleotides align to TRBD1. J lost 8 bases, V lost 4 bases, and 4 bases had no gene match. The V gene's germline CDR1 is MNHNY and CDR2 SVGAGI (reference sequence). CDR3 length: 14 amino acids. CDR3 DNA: TGTGCCAGCAGTTGGGACAGGGGAATGGAAAAACTGTTTTTT. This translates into CASSWDRGMEKLFF.

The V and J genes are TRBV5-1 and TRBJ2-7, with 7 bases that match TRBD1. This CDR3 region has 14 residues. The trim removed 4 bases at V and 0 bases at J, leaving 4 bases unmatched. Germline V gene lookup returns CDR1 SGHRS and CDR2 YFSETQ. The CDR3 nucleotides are TGCGCCAGCAGCGTACAGGGGAGCTCCTACGAGCAGTACTTC. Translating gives CASSVQGSSYEQYF.

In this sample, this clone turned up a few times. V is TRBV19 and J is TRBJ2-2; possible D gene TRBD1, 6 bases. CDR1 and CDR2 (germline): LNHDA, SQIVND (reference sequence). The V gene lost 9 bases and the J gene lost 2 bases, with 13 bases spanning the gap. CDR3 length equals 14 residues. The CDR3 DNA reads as TGTGCCAGCAAACAGGGAAAAAACACCGGGGAGCTGTTTTTT. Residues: CASKQGKNTGELFF.

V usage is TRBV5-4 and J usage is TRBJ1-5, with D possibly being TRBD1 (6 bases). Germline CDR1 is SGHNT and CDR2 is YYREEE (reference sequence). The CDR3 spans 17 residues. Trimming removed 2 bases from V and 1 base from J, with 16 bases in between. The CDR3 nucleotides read TGTGCCAGCAGCTTCGGGGGGGGGCAAGTCAGCAATCAGCCCCAGCATTTT. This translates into CASSFGGGQVSNQPQHF.

This chain's CDR3 is CASSGSFDEQYF. CDR3 DNA sequence: TGTGCCAGCAGCGGCAGTTTCGACGAGCAGTACTTC. The J gene is TRBJ2-7, the V gene TRBV11-1; D unclear. Between the trimmed V and J ends, which lost 5 bases and 5 bases, there was a span of 10 bases. Germline V CDR1 and CDR2: SGHAT, FQDESV (reference sequence). The CDR3 spans 12 residues.

The CDR3 loop reads CASSLIGGSGNTIYF. The CDR3, as DNA: TGTGCCAGCAGCCTCATCGGGGGCTCTGGAAACACCATATATTTT. The chain links TRBV7-2 to TRBJ1-3, with D possibly being TRBD1 (5 bases). The V and J ends lost 5 bases and 0 bases respectively, with 11 bases between them. This CDR3 has 15 amino acids. Germline loops: CDR1 SGHTA, CDR2 FQGNSA.

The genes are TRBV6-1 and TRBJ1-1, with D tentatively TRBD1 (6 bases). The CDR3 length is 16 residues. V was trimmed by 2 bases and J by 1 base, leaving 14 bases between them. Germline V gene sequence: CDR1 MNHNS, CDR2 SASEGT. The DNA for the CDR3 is TGTGCCAGCAGTGAATTATTGAACAGGGCGAACACTGAAGCTTTCTTT. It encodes CASSELLNRANTEAFF.

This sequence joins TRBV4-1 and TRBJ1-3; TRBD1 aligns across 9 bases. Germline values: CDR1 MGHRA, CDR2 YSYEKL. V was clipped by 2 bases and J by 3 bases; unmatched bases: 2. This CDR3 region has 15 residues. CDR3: CASSQTGGNGNTIYF. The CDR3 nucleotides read TGCGCCAGCAGCCAAACAGGGGGCAATGGAAACACCATATATTTT.

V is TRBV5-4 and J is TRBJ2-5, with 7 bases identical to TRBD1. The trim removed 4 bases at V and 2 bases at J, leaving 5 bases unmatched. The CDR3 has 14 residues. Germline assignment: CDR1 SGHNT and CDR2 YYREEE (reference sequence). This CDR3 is CASSPGQQQETQYF. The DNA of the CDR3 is TGTGCCAGCAGCCCGGGACAGCAACAAGAGACCCAGTACTTC.